The clone carrying this T cell receptor beta chain was counted a single time. Trimming took off 0 bases at V and 4 bases at J, with 15 bases between the two ends. CDR3 length: 16 amino acids. Per the germline V gene, CDR1 is LGHDT and CDR2 is YNNKEL (reference sequence). Seattle-derived patients entered the study during active infection and were followed longitudinally. This specimen belongs to a study of blood T cell repertoires in COVID-19. Whole-study context: Collection of acute and convalescent COVID-19 samples took place in the United States, Italy and Spain. Nucleic acid was either cDNA or gDNA, and it came from T cells, B-cell-depleted T cells, or PBMCs.

Authors' methods: The authors estimated nucleated cell counts from reference gene primer amplification. The data were produced by immunoSEQ multiplex PCR, yet TCRdb's version contains in-frame clones alone and is incomplete. Clonal size and the V and J genes are those of that table, whereas D and trimming came from the DNA. The table has about 230,000 clones, under 90% seen once. The sequence came from a man between 50 and 59 years old with COVID-19, enrolled during active disease. The chain is built from TRBV3-1 (or the pseudogene TRBV3-2) and TRBJ1-2, with D perhaps matching TRBD1 (5 bases). The source material was peripheral blood. CDR3 in amino acids: CASSQDGEGMGYGYTF. The CDR3 coding sequence is TGTGCCAGCAGCCAAGATGGGGAGGGGATGGGCTATGGCTACACCTTC.